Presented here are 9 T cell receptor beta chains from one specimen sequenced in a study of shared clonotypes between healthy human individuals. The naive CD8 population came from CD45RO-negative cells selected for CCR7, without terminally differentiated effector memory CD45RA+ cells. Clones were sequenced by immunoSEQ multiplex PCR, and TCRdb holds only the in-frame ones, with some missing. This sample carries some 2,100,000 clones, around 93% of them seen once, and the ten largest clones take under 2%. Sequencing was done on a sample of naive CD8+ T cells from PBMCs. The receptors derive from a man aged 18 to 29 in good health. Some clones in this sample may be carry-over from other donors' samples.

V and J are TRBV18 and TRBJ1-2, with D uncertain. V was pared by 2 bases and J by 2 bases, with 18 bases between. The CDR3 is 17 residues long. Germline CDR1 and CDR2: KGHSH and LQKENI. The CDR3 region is CASSPTTGVSWNYGYTF. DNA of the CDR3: TGTGCCAGCTCACCAACCACCGGGGTATCGTGGAACTATGGCTACACCTTC.

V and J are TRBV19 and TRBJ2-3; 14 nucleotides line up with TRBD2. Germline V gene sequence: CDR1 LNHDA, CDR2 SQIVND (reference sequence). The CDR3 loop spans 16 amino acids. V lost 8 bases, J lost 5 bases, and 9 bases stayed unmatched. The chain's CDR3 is CASWGTSGRYIDTQYF. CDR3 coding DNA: TGTGCCAGTTGGGGGACTAGCGGGAGATATATAGATACGCAGTATTTT. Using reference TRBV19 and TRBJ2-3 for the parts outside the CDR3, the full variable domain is DGGITQSPKYLFRKEGQNVTLSCEQNLNHDAMYWYRQDPGQGLRLIYYSQIVNDFQKGDIAEGYSVSREKKESFPLTVTSAQKNPTAFYLCASWGTSGRYIDTQYFGPGTRLTVL.

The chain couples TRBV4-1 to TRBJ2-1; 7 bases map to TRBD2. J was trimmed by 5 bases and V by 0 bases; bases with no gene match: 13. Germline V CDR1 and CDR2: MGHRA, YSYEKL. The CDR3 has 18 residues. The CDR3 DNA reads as TGCGCCAGCAGCCAAGATGGGGCTAGCGGAGGGCTACACAATGAGCAGTTCTTC. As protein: CASSQDGASGGLHNEQFF.

CDR3 region: CASSGQGFPYEQYF. In nucleotides, the CDR3 is TGTGCCAGCAGTGGACAGGGGTTCCCTTACGAGCAGTACTTC. V is TRBV28 and J is TRBJ2-7; 9 positions match TRBD1. Germline CDR1 MDHEN, CDR2 SYDVKM. CDR3 length: 14 residues. Trimming at V came to 5 bases and at J to 4 bases, leaving 6 bases not matched to a gene.

Here the CDR3 reads CASSYRGRLGNEQFF. In DNA form, the CDR3 reads TGTGCCAGCAGTTATCGCGGGAGGCTCGGCAATGAGCAGTTCTTC. The gene calls are TRBV6-5 and TRBJ2-1; 8 bases are a match to TRBD2. The CDR3 runs 15 residues. Germline CDR1 and CDR2: MNHEY and SVGAGI. V lost 3 bases and J lost 6; bases outside the gene matches: 7.

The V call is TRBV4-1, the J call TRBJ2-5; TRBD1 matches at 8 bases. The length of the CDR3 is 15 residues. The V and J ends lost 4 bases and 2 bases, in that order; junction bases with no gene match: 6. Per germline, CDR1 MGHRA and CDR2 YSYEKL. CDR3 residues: CASSLRTGWQETQYF. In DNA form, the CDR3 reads TGCGCCAGCAGCCTACGGACAGGGTGGCAAGAGACCCAGTACTTC.

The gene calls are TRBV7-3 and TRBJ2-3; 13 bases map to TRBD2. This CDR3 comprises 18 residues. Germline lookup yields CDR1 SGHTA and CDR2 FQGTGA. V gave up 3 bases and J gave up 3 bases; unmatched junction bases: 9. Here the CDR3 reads CASSFKPRTSGRTDTQYF. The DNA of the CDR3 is TGTGCCAGCAGCTTTAAACCGCGGACTAGCGGGAGAACAGATACGCAGTATTTT.

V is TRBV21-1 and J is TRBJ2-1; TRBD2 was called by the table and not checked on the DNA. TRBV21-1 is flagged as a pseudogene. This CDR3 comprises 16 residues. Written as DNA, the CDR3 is TGTGCCAGCCCCGAAGGGCCTAGCGAAATTTGCAATGAGCAGTTCTTC. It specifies CASPEGPSEICNEQFF.

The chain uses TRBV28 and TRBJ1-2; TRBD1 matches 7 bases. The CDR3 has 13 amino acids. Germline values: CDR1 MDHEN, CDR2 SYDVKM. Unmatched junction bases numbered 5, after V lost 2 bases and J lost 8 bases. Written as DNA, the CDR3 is TGTGCCAGCAGTTTACGACAGGGTCGGGGCTACACCTTC. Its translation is CASSLRQGRGYTF.